These 2 T cell receptor beta chains came from one sample sequenced in a study of vaccination effects on CD4 cells after COVID-19 (dated by TCRdb to between 2021 and 2023). The receptor library was made with the immunoSEQ multiplex PCR assay. This is the immuneACCESS table as TCRdb keeps it, with only in-frame sequences that have V and J called. A part of the clones is gone; compared with another copy, unresolved V genes explain less than half, and the rest is unexplained. This sample is represented by about 74,000 clones; 60% to 80% of them were singletons. Roughly 1.9% of the sample is taken by the ten largest. After 10 days of culture, CD4+ T cells were isolated with the EasySep CD4+ T cell isolation kit. No cognate antigen is known for these TCRs. Source: CD4+ T cells from PBMCs cultured without peptide, taken before COVID-19 vaccination. These receptors were taken from a human donor who received a COVID-19 vaccine.

The chain combines TRBV6-5 with TRBJ2-1; TRBD2 agrees at 9 bases. This CDR3 is built from 15 residues. The J segment lost 4 bases and the V segment lost 2 bases, leaving 3 bases of the junction unmatched. CDR1 and CDR2 (germline): MNHEY, SVGAGI. CDR3 sequence reads: CASSYGLAGYNEQFF. The CDR3 nucleotides are TGTGCCAGCAGTTACGGGCTAGCGGGGTACAATGAGCAGTTCTTC.

V is TRBV5-1 and J is TRBJ1-2; 9 bases map to TRBD1. The V gene end was trimmed by 0 bases and the J gene end by 2 bases; junction bases not matched to a gene: 17. The CDR3 is 20 residues long. CDR1 and CDR2 (germline): SGHRS, YFSETQ. CDR3 region: CASSLEPPGQGIFLNYGYTF. The DNA for the CDR3 is TGCGCCAGCAGCTTGGAGCCTCCAGGACAGGGGATTTTTTTGAACTATGGCTACACCTTC.